This TCR beta chain was sequenced in a study of blood T cell repertoires in COVID-19. The recovered donors of Cohort 3 showed two negative PCRs, clearance, or symptom resolution. The data were produced by immunoSEQ multiplex PCR, yet TCRdb's version contains in-frame clones alone and is incomplete. The sample records roughly 180,000 clones, about 82% being singletons. This CDR3 is built from 13 residues. The V and J ends lost 3 bases and 1 base respectively, with 6 bases between them. From germline, CDR1 is SGHNT and CDR2 YENEEA. This clone has just a few counts. Sequencing was done on a sample of PBMCs or T cells enriched from blood (not recorded which). V gene TRBV11-3 combines with J gene TRBJ1-1, with D unresolved. The receptor was derived from a woman aged 25 to 39 who had recovered from COVID-19. In DNA, the CDR3 is TGTGCCAGCAGCTTGAGGGAGAACACTGAAGCTTTCTTT. This sequence encodes CASSLRENTEAFF.